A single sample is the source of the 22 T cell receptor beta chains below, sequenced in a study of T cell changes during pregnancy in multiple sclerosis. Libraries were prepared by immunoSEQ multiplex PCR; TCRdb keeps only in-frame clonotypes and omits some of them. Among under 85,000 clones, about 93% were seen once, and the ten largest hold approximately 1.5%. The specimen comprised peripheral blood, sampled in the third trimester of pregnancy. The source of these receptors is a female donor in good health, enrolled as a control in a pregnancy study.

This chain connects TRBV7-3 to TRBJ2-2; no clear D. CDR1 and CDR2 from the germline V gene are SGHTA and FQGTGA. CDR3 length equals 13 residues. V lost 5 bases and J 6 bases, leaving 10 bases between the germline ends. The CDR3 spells CASSRTNPGELFF. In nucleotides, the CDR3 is TGTGCCAGCAGCCGTACTAATCCCGGGGAGCTGTTTTTT.

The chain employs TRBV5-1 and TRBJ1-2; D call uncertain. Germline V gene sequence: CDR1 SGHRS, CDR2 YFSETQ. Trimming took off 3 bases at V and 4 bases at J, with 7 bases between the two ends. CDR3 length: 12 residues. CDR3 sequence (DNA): TGCGCCAGCAGCTCCCAGTTCTATGGCTACACCTTC. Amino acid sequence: CASSSQFYGYTF.

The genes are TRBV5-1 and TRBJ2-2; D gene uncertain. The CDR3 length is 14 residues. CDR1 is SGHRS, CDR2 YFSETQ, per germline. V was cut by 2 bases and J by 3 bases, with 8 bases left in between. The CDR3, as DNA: TGCGCCAGCAGCTTAAGAGATCACACCGGGGAGCTGTTTTTT. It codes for CASSLRDHTGELFF.

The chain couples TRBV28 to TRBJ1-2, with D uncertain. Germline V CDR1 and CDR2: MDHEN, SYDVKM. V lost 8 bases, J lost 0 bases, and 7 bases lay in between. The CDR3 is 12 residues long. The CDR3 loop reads CASRLANYGYTF. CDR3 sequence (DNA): TGTGCCAGCCGCCTAGCTAACTATGGCTACACCTTC.

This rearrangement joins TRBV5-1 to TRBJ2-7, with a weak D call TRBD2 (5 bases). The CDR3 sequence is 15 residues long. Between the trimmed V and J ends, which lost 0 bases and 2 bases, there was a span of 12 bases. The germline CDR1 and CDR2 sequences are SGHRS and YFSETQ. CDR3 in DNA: TGCGCCAGCAGCTTGGCCGCCGGGGTACCCTACGAGCAGTACTTC. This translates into CASSLAAGVPYEQYF.

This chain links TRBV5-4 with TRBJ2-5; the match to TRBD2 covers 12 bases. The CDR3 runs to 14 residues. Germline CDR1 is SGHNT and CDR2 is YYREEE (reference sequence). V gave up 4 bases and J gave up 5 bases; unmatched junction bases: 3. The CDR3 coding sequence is TGTGCCAGCAGCAGGGGGACTAGCGGGGAGACCCAGTACTTC. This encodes CASSRGTSGETQYF.

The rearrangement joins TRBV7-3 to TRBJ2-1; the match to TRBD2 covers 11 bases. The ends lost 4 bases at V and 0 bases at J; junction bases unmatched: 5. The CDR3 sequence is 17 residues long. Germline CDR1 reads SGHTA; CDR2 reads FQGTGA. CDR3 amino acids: CASSSLAGGSSYNEQFF. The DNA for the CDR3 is TGTGCCAGCAGCTCTCTAGCGGGGGGTAGCTCCTACAATGAGCAGTTCTTC. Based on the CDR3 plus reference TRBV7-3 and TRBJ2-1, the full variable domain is GAGVSQTPSNKVTEKGKYVELRCDPISGHTALYWYRQSLGQGPEFLIYFQGTGAADDSGLPNDRFFAVRPEGSVSTLKIQRTERGDSAVYLCASSSLAGGSSYNEQFFGPGTRLTVL.

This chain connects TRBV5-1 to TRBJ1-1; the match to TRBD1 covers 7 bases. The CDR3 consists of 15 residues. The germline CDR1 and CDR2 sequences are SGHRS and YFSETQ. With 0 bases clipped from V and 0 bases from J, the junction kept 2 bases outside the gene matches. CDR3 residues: CASSLVGQLNTEAFF. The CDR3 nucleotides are TGCGCCAGCAGCTTGGTGGGACAGTTGAACACTGAAGCTTTCTTT. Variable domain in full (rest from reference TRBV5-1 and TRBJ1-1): KAGVTQTPRYLIKTRGQQVTLSCSPISGHRSVSWYQQTPGQGLQFLFEYFSETQRNKGNFPGRFSGRQFSNSRSEMNVSTLELGDSALYLCASSLVGQLNTEAFFGQGTRLTVV.

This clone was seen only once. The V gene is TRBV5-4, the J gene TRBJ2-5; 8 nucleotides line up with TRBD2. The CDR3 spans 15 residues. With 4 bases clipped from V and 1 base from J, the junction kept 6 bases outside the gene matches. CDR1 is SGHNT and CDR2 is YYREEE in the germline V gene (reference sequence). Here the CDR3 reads CASSQAGALQETQYF. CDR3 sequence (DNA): TGTGCCAGCAGCCAAGCGGGGGCCCTCCAAGAGACCCAGTACTTC.

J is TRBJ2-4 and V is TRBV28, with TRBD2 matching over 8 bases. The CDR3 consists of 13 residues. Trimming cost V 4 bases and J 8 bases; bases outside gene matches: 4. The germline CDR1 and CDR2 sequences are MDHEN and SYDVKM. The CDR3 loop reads CASSSPGLDIQYF. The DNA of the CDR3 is TGTGCCAGCAGTTCCCCGGGACTAGACATTCAGTACTTC.

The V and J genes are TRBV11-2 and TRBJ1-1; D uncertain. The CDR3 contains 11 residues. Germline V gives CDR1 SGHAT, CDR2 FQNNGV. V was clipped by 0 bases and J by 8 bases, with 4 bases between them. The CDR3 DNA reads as TGTGCCAGCAGCTTAGAGGCCGAAGCTTTCTTT. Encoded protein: CASSLEAEAFF.

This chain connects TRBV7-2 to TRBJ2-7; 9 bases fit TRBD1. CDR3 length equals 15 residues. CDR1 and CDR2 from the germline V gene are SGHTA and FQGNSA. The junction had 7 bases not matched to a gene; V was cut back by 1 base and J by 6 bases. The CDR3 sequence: CASSLGGTGMSEQYF. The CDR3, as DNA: TGTGCCAGCAGCTTAGGTGGGACAGGGATGTCCGAGCAGTACTTC. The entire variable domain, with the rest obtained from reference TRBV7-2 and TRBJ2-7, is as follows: GAGVSQSPSNKVTEKGKDVELRCDPISGHTALYWYRQSLGQGLEFLIYFQGNSAPDKSGLPSDRFSAERTGGSVSTLTIQRTQQEDSAVYLCASSLGGTGMSEQYFGPGTRLTVT.

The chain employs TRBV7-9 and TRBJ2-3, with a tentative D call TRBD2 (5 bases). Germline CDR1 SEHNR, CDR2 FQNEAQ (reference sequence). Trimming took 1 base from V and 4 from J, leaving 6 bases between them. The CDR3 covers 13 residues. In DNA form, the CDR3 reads TGTGCCAGCAGCTTAGATAGCGCAGATACGCAGTATTTT. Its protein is CASSLDSADTQYF.

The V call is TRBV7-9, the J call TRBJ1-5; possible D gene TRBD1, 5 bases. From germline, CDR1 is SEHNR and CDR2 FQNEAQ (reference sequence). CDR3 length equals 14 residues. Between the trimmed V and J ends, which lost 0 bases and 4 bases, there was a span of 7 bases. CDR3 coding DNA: TGTGCCAGCAGCTTAGCCGGGACTAATCAGCCCCAGCATTTT. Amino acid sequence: CASSLAGTNQPQHF.

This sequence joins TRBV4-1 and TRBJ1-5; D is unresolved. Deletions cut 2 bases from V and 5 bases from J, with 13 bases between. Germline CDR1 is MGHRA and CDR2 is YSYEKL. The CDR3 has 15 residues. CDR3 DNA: TGCGCCAGCAGCCAATTTCAGCGGGGTTATCAGCCCCAGCATTTT. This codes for CASSQFQRGYQPQHF.

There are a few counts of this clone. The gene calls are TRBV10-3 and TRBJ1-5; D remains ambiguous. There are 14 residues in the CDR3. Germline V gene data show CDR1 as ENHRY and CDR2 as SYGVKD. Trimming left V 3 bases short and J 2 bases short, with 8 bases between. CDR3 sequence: CAISERGGNQPQHF. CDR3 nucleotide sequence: TGTGCCATCAGTGAACGAGGTGGCAATCAGCCCCAGCATTTT.

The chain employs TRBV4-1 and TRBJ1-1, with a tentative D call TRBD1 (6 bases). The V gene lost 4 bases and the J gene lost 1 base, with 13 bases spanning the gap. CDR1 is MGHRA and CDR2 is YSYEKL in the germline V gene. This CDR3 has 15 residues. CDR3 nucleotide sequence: TGCGCCAGCAGCCGGTATTCGACAGGGAACACTGAAGCTTTCTTT. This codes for CASSRYSTGNTEAFF.

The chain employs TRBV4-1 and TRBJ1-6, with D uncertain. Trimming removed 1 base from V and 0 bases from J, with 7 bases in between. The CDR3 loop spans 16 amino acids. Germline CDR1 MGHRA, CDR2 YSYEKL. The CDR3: CASSQVWSSYNSPLHF. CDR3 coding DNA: TGCGCCAGCAGCCAAGTATGGAGCTCCTATAATTCACCCCTCCACTTT.

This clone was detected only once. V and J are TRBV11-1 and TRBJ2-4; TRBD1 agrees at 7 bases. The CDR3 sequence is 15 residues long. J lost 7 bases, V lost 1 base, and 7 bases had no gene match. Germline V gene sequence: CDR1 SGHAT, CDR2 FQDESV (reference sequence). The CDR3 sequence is CASSLVAGGRNIQYF. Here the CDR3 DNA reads TGTGCCAGCAGCTTAGTAGCAGGGGGTAGGAACATTCAGTACTTC.

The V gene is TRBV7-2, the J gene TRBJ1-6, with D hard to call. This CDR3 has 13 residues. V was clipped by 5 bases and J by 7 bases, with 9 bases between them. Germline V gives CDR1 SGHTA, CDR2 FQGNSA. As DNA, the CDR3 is TGTGCCAGCAGCGGGCGGGAGAATTCACCCCTCCACTTT. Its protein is CASSGRENSPLHF.

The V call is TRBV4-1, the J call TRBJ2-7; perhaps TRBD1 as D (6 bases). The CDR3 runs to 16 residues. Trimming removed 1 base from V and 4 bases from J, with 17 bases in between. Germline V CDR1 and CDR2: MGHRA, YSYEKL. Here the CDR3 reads CASSQGSGTRTYEQYF. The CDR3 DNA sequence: TGCGCCAGCAGCCAAGGGTCCGGGACACGAACTTACGAGCAGTACTTC.

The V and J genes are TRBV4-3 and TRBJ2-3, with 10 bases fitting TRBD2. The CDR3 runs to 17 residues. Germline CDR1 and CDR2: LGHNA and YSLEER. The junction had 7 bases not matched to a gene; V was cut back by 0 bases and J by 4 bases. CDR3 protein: CASSQDYKRGGADTQYF. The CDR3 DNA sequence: TGCGCCAGCAGCCAAGATTATAAGCGGGGGGGTGCAGATACGCAGTATTTT.